These T cell receptor beta chains were read from a single sample in a study of blood T cell repertoires in COVID-19. Using immunoSEQ multiplex PCR, the repertoire was profiled, and TCRdb retains in-frame clones only, with some absent. Of about 47,000 clones in the sample, roughly 89% were seen once. The sample taken for sequencing was peripheral blood. The receptors stem from a man in his 70s with active COVID-19. The CDR3 runs from the conserved cysteine through the conserved F or W. D genes are given only for firm matches. Clone size is stated in some rows and not others, as once, few, many or a class when expanded.

CDR3nt	CDR3aa	d_gene	j_gene	len	abundance	v_gene
TGTGCCAGCAGCTCCCAGGGACAGGGCTACTACGAGCAGTACTTC	CASSSQGQGYYEQYF	TRBD1	TRBJ2-7	15	NA	TRBV7-2
TGTGCCAGCAGTTTTCGGACCGGGATCTATGGCTACACCTTC	CASSFRTGIYGYTF	NA	TRBJ1-2	14	once	TRBV28
TGTGCCACCAATACGGGACAGGGAACCTACGAGCAGTACTTC	CATNTGQGTYEQYF	TRBD1	TRBJ2-7	14	NA	TRBV10-3
TGTGCCAGCAGTACAGGCTATGGCTACACCTTC	CASSTGYGYTF	NA	TRBJ1-2	11	NA	TRBV7-9
TGCGCCAGCAGTGATCGGGACAGGGGGCTTAACAGCAATCAGCCCCAGCATTTT	CASSDRDRGLNSNQPQHF	TRBD1	TRBJ1-5	18	NA	TRBV10-2
TGTGCCAGCAGCGGAGGGACCCAGTACTTC	CASSGGTQYF	NA	TRBJ2-5	10	NA	TRBV7-9
TGTGCCAGCTCACCGGGAGGGGCCAATGGCTACACCTTC	CASSPGGANGYTF	NA	TRBJ1-2	13	NA	TRBV18
TGTGCCAGCAGCCAAGGCGGACAGGGGGAGAACACTGAAGCTTTCTTT	CASSQGGQGENTEAFF	TRBD1	TRBJ1-1	16	NA	TRBV4-2
TGCGCCAGCAGCCCAGGGACAGCGAACACCGGGGAGCTGTTTTTT	CASSPGTANTGELFF	TRBD1	TRBJ2-2	15	once	TRBV5-1
TGTGCCAGCAGTTACCGCGCTTCTTCCGCGGGGAGGCGTAATACCGGGGAGCTGTTTTTT	CASSYRASSAGRRNTGELFF	NA	TRBJ2-2	20	NA	TRBV6-2/TRBV6-3
TGTGCCAGTAGTATTGGTCGGGTGGATGAGCAGTTCTTC	CASSIGRVDEQFF	NA	TRBJ2-1	13	NA	TRBV19
TGTGCCAGCAGCCCGGACGCGGGGGCGAACACTGAAGCTTTCTTT	CASSPDAGANTEAFF	NA	TRBJ1-1	15	NA	TRBV2
TGCGCCAGCAGGACGGACAGGGCAGAGACCCAGTACTTC	CASRTDRAETQYF	TRBD1	TRBJ2-5	13	NA	TRBV5-1
TGCGCCAGCCTTCGACAGGCGAATCAGCCCCAGCATTTT	CASLRQANQPQHF	NA	TRBJ1-5	13	few	TRBV10-1
TGTGCCAGCAGCCGAGGTGAGCGGGGGGGTTCGAGTGAGCAGTTCTTC	CASSRGERGGSSEQFF	TRBD2	TRBJ2-1	16	NA	TRBV3-1/TRBV3-2
TGCGCCAGCAGCCAACAGGGAGGGGCGGCTAATGAAAAACTGTTTTTT	CASSQQGGAANEKLFF	NA	TRBJ1-4	16	NA	TRBV4-3
TGTGCCAGCGTCAAGGGGGGGGAAAGGTTTGGCTACACCTTC	CASVKGGERFGYTF	NA	TRBJ1-2	14	NA	TRBV28
TGTGCCAGCACGACAGCTACTAACTATGGCTACACCTTC	CASTTATNYGYTF	NA	TRBJ1-2	13	NA	TRBV18
TGTGCCAGGGGGACTAGCGCATCTATTGCGACCCAGTACTTC	CARGTSASIATQYF	TRBD2	TRBJ2-5	14	NA	TRBV6-5
TGTGCCACCAGCAGAGCGGGGGGCTACAATGAGCAGTTCTTC	CATSRAGGYNEQFF	TRBD2	TRBJ2-1	14	NA	TRBV15
TGCGCCAGCAGCTTGGGACTAGCGCGTATGTTCACAGATACGCAGTATTTT	CASSLGLARMFTDTQYF	TRBD2	TRBJ2-3	17	NA	TRBV5-1
TGTGCCAGCAGCAAGGACAGGTTTAACACCGGGGAGCTGTTTTTT	CASSKDRFNTGELFF	TRBD1	TRBJ2-2	15	NA	TRBV11-2
TGTGCCAGCAGCTTGGACCCATTGGCTGTAGATACGCAGTATTTT	CASSLDPLAVDTQYF	NA	TRBJ2-3	15	NA	TRBV5-5
TGTGCCAGCAGCGACAGGCTTACCGGAAACACCATATATTTT	CASSDRLTGNTIYF	NA	TRBJ1-3	14	NA	TRBV3-1/TRBV3-2
TGTGCCAGCAGCCAAGACGGGGGACTTCAGCCCCAGCATTTT	CASSQDGGLQPQHF	NA	TRBJ1-5	14	NA	TRBV3-1/TRBV3-2
TGTGCCAGCAGAGGTCCTAGCGGGGTTTCGTACAATGAGCAGTTCTTC	CASRGPSGVSYNEQFF	TRBD2	TRBJ2-1	16	NA	TRBV5-5
TGTGCCAGCAGCAAAATTAATCTTTCTCGGGACACTGAAGCTTTCTTT	CASSKINLSRDTEAFF	NA	TRBJ1-1	16	NA	TRBV21-1
TGTGCCAGCAGCTCTCCCCTATCCTACGAGCAGTACTTC	CASSSPLSYEQYF	NA	TRBJ2-7	13	NA	TRBV7-2
TGTGCCAGTAAAGTAGCGGTAGGGACAGGGGGCAGAGGAGAAGCTTTCTTT	CASKVAVGTGGRGEAFF	TRBD1	TRBJ1-1	17	NA	TRBV19
TGTGCCAGCAGCCGGGTCCCGGGGGGGGCGAGGACCGGGGAGCTGTTTTTT	CASSRVPGGARTGELFF	TRBD2	TRBJ2-2	17	NA	TRBV4-2
TGTGCCTGGACCCGTGACTTCAGCTCTGGAAACACCATATATTTT	CAWTRDFSSGNTIYF	NA	TRBJ1-3	15	once	TRBV30
TGTGCCAGCAGCCCCCGAGGGACAGCCCTCAATCAGCCCCAGCATTTT	CASSPRGTALNQPQHF	TRBD1	TRBJ1-5	16	once	TRBV7-2
TGTGCCAGCTCACCGCGGGGTGCCACCGGGGAGCTGTTTTTT	CASSPRGATGELFF	NA	TRBJ2-2	14	once	TRBV18
TGTGCCTGGAGCGGGGGCACCGGGGAGCTGTTTTTT	CAWSGGTGELFF	NA	TRBJ2-2	12	NA	TRBV30
TGTGCCAGCAGCTTAGTACAAGGGACAGGGGGCTACGAGCAGTACTTC	CASSLVQGTGGYEQYF	TRBD1	TRBJ2-7	16	medium-sized	TRBV7-8
TGTGCCAGCAGCCCGGTACAGGCGGTAGATGAAAAACTGTTTTTT	CASSPVQAVDEKLFF	NA	TRBJ1-4	15	NA	TRBV11-2
TGTGCCAGCAGCGATGCCAGGGCTAGCGAGGGGGAGACCCAGTACTTC	CASSDARASEGETQYF	NA	TRBJ2-5	16	NA	TRBV7-9
TGTGCCATCAGTGAGTCGCCAGGGGGAAGCTACGAGCAGTACTTC	CAISESPGGSYEQYF	TRBD1	TRBJ2-7	15	NA	TRBV10-3
TGTGCCAGCAAACAGGGCGACGGTAGCGAGCAGTACTTC	CASKQGDGSEQYF	NA	TRBJ2-7	13	NA	TRBV28
TGTGCCAGCAGTTCCGGGACTAGCGGGGGCCAAGAGACCCAGTACTTC	CASSSGTSGGQETQYF	TRBD2	TRBJ2-5	16	once	TRBV28
TGTGCTAGTGGTTTGGTATCCGGGAATGCCTACGAGCAGTACTTC	CASGLVSGNAYEQYF	NA	TRBJ2-7	15	NA	TRBV12-5
TGTGCCAGCGGTCGGAGACAGAGCAATCAGCCCCAGCATTTT	CASGRRQSNQPQHF	NA	TRBJ1-5	14	NA	TRBV19